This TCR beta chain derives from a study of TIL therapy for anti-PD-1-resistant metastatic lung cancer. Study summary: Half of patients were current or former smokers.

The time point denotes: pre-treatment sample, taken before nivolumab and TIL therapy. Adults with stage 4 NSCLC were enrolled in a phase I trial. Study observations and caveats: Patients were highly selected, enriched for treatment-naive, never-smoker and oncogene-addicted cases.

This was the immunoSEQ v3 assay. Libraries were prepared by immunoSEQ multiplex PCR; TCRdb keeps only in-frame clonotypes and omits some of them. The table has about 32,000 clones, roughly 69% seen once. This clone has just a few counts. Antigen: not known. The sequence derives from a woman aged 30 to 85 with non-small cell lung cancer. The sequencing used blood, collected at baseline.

In DNA, the CDR3 is TGCGCCAGCAGCTTGGGTGCTTCAGATACGCAGTATTTT. It encodes CASSLGASDTQYF. The chain has TRBV5-1 and TRBJ2-3; D is ambiguous. V was pared by 0 bases and J by 4 bases, with 6 bases between. CDR3 length equals 13 residues. Germline V gene lookup returns CDR1 SGHRS and CDR2 YFSETQ.